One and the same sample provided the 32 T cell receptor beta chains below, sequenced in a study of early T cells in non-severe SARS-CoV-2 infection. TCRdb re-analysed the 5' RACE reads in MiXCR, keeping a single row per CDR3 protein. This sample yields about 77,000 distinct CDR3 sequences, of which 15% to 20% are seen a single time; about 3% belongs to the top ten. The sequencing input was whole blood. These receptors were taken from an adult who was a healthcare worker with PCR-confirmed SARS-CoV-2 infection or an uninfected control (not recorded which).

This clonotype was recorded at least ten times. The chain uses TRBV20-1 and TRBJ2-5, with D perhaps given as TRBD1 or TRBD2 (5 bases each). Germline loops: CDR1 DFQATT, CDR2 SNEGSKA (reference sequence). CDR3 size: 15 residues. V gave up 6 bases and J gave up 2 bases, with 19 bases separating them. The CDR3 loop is CSAFSLGAPQETQYF. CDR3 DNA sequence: TGCAGTGCCTTTTCCCTCGGGGCCCCTCAAGAGACCCAGTACTTC.

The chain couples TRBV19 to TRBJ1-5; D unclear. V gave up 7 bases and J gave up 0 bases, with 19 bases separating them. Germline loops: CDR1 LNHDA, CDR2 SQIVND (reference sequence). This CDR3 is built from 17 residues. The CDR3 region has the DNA TGTGCCAGTATCCCTACCCATAGGTTTGCTAGCAATCAGCCCCAGCATTTT. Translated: CASIPTHRFASNQPQHF.

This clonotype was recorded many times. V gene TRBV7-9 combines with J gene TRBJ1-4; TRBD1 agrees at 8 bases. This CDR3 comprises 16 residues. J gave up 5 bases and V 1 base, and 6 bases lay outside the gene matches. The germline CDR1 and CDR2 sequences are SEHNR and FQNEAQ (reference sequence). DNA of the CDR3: TGTGCCAGCAGCTTAGGAGGGACAGGCTTGAATGAAAAACTGTTTTTT. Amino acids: CASSLGGTGLNEKLFF.

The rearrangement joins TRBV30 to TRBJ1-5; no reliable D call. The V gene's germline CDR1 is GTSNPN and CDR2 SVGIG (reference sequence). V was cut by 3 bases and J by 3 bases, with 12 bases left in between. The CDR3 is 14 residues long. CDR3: CAWSAGRINQPQHF. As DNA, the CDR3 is TGTGCCTGGAGCGCCGGACGGATCAATCAGCCCCAGCATTTT.

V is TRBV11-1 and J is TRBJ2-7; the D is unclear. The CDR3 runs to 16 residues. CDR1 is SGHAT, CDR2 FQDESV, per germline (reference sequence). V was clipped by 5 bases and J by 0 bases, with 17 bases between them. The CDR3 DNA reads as TGTGCCAGCAGCCACCCGCGTGATGGATTCTCCTACGAGCAGTACTTC. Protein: CASSHPRDGFSYEQYF.

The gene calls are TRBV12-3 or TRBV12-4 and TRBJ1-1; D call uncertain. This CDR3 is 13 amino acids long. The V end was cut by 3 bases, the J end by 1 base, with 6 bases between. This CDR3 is CASSFIENTEAFF. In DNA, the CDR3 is TGTGCCAGCAGTTTTATAGAGAACACTGAAGCTTTCTTT.

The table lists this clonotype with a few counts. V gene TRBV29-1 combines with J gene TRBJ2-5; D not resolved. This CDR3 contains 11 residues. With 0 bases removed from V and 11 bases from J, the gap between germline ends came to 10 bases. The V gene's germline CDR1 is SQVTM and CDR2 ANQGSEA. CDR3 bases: TGCAGCGTTGAAGATCGTCCCAGTCAGTACTTC. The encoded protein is CSVEDRPSQYF.

This CDR3 reads CATSRDRLTYEQYF. DNA for the CDR3: TGTGCCACCAGCAGGGACAGGCTTACCTACGAGCAGTACTTC. This chain joins TRBV15 and TRBJ2-7; TRBD1 aligns across 7 bases. Germline-derived CDR1 and CDR2 are LNHNV and YYDKDF (reference sequence). The ends lost 3 bases at V and 2 bases at J; junction bases unmatched: 4. The CDR3 extends over 14 amino acids.

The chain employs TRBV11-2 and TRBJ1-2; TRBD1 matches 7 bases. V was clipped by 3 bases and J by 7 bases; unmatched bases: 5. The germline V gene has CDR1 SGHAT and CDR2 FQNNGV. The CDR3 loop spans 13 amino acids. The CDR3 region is CASSFETGPGYTF. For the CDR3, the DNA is TGTGCCAGCAGCTTCGAGACAGGGCCTGGCTACACCTTC.

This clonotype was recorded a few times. In DNA form, the CDR3 reads TGCAGTGGCCGCGGGGTCACCGGGGAGCTGTTTTTT. Translation gives CSGRGVTGELFF. This chain uses TRBV20-1 with TRBJ2-2; possibly TRBD2 for D (6 bases). Germline-derived CDR1 and CDR2 are DFQATT and SNEGSKA (reference sequence). Deletions cut 7 bases from V and 4 bases from J, with 10 bases between. This CDR3 region has 12 residues.

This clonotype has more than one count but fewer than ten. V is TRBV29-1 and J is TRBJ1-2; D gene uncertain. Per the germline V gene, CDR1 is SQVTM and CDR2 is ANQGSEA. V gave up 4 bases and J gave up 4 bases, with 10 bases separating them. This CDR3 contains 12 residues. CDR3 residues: CSVVAGGYGYTF. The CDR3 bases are TGCAGCGTTGTTGCCGGTGGCTATGGCTACACCTTC.

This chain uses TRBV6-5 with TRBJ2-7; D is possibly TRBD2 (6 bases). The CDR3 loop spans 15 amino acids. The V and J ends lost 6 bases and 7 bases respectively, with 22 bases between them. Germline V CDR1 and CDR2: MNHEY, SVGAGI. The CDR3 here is CASSPPSGGTFEQYF. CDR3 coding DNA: TGTGCCAGCAGCCCCCCGAGTGGCGGGACGTTTGAGCAGTACTTC.

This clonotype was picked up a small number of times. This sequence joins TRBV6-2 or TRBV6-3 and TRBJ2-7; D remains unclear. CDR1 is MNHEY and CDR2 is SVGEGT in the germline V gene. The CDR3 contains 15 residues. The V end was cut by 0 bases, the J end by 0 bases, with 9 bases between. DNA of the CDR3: TGTGCCAGCAGTTACTCAGACCTTGACTCCTACGAGCAGTACTTC. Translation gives CASSYSDLDSYEQYF.

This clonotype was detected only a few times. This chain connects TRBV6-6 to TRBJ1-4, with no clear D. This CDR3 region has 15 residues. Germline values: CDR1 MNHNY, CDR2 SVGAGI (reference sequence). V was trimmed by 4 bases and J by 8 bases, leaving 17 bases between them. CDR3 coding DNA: TGTGCCAGCAGTTCCTCGGAGAGCGACGTGGAAAAACTGTTTTTT. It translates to CASSSSESDVEKLFF.

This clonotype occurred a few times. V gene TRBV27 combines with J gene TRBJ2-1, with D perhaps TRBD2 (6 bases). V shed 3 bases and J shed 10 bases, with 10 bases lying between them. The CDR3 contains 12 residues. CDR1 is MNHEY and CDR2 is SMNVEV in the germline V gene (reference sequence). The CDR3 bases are TGTGCCAGCAGTTTCGGGGGTTACGAGCAGTTCTTC. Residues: CASSFGGYEQFF.

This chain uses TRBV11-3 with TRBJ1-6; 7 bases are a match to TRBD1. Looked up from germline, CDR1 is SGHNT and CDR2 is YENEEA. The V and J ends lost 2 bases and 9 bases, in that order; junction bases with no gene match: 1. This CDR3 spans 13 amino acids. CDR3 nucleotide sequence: TGTGCCAGCAGCTTATGGGACAGTTCACCCCTCCACTTT. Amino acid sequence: CASSLWDSSPLHF.

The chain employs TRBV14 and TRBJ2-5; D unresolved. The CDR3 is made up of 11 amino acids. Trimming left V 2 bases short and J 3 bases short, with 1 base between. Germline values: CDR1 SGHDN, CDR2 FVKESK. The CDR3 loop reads CASSQKETQYF. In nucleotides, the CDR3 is TGTGCCAGCAGCCAAAAAGAGACCCAGTACTTC.

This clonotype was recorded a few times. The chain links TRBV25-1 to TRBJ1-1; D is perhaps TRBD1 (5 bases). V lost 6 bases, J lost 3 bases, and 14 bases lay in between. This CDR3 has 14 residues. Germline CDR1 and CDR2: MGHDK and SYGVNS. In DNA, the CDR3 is TGTGCCAGCAGCGATACAGGAGGCCACACTGAAGCTTTCTTT. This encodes CASSDTGGHTEAFF.

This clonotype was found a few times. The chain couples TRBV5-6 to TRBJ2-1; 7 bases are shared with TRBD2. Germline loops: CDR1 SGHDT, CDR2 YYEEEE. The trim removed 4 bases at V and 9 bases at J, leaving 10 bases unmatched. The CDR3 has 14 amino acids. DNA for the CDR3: TGTGCCAGCAGCCTAGGACTAGATCTGGGTGAGCAGTTCTTC. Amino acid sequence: CASSLGLDLGEQFF.

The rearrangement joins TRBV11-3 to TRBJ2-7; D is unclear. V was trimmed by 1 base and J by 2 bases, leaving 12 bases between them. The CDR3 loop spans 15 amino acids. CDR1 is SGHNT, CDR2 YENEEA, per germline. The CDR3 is CASSLAPDPTYEQYF. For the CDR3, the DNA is TGTGCCAGCAGCTTAGCCCCGGACCCAACCTACGAGCAGTACTTC.

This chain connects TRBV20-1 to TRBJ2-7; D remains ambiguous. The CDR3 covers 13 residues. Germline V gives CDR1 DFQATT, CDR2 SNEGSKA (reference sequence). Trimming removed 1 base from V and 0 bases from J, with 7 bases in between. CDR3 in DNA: TGCAGTGCTAGAGGGCAGGTCTCCTACGAGCAGTACTTC. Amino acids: CSARGQVSYEQYF.

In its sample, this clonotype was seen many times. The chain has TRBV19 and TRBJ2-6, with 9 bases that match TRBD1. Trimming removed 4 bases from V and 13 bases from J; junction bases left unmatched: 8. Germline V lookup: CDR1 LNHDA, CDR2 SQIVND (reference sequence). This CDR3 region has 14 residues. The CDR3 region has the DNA TGTGCCAGTAGTAAGCCGGGACAGGGTGGTGTCCTGACTTTC. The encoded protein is CASSKPGQGGVLTF. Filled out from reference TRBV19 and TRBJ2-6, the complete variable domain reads DGGITQSPKYLFRKEGQNVTLSCEQNLNHDAMYWYRQDPGQGLRLIYYSQIVNDFQKGDIAEGYSVSREKKESFPLTVTSAQKNPTAFYLCASSKPGQGGVLTFGAGSRLTVL.

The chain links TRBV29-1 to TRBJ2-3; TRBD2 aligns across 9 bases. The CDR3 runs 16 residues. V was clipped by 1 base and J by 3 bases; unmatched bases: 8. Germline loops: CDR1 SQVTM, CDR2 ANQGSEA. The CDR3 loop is CSVEGGSGRGTDTQYF. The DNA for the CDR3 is TGCAGCGTTGAAGGAGGTAGCGGGAGAGGTACAGATACGCAGTATTTT.

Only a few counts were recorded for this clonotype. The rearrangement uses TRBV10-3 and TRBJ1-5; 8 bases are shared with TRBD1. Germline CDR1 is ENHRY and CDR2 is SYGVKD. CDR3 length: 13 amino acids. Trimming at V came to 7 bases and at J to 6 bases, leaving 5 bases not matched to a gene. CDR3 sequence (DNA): TGTGCCATCACAGGGGGCCAAGGTCAGCCCCAGCATTTT. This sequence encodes CAITGGQGQPQHF.

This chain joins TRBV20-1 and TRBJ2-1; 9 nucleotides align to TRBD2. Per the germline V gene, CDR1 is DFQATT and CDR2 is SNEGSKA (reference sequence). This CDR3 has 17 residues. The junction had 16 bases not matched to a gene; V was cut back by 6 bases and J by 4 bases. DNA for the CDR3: TGCAGTGCCAGACTGCGGGGGGGCCCAAGCGCTTACAATGAGCAGTTCTTC. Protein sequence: CSARLRGGPSAYNEQFF.

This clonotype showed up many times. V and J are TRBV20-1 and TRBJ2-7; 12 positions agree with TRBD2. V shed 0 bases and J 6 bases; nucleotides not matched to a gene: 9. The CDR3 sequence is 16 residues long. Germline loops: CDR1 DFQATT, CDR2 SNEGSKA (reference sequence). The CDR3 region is CSARDPGLAGTVEQYF. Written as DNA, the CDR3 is TGCAGTGCTAGAGACCCCGGACTAGCGGGAACAGTCGAGCAGTACTTC.

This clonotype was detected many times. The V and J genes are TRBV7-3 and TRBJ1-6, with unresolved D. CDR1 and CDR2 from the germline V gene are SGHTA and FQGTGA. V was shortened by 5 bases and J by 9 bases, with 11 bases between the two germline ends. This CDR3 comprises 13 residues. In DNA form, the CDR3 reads TGTGCCAGCAGCGCTACAACGGGTTCACCCCTCCACTTT. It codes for CASSATTGSPLHF.

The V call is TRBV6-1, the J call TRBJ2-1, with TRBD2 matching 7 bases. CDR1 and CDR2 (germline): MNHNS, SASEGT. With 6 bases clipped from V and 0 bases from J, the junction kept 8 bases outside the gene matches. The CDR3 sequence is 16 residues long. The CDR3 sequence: CASRGGVISSYNEQFF. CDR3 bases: TGTGCCAGCAGGGGAGGGGTGATTAGCTCCTACAATGAGCAGTTCTTC.

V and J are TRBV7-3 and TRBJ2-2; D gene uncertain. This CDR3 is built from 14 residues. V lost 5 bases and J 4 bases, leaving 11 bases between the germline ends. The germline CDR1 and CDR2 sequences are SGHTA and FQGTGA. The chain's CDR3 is CASSPFPATGELFF. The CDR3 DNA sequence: TGTGCCAGCAGCCCCTTCCCGGCCACCGGGGAGCTGTTTTTT.

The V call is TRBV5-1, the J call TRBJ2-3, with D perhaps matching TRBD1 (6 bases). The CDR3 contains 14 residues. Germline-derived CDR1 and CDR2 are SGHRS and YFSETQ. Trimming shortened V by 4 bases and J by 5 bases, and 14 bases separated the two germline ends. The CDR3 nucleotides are TGCGCCAGCAGCACCGGACAGTACGGAGATACGCAGTATTTT. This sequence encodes CASSTGQYGDTQYF.

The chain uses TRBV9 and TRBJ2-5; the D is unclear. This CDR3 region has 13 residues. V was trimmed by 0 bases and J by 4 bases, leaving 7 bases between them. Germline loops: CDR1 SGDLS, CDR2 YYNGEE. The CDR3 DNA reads TGTGCCAGCAGCGTAGATGCGAGAGAGACCCAGTACTTC. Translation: CASSVDARETQYF.

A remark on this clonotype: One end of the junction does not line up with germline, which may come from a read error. CDR3 sequence: CASSSGTGGKQPQHF. CDR3 coding DNA: TGTGCCAGCAGCAGCGGGACAGGGGGCAAACAGCCCCAGCATTTT. This rearrangement joins TRBV5-6 to TRBJ1-5; 12 bases line up with TRBD1. CDR1 is SGHDT, CDR2 YYEEEE, per germline. The CDR3 consists of 15 residues.